The rows below give T cell receptor beta chains drawn from one sample of a study of T cell responses to AZD1222 COVID-19 vaccine. Sequenced by immunoSEQ multiplex PCR; TCRdb stores in-frame clones only, minus some. Counted here are about 270,000 clones, 90% to 95% occurring once; the ten biggest clones make up around 0.57%. Source: peripheral blood, taken 28 days after the second AZD1222 dose. The receptors derive from an adult who received the AZD1222 COVID-19 vaccine. The CDR3 runs from the conserved cysteine through the conserved F or W. D genes are given only for firm matches. Where a row states a size, it is once, few, many or the class of an expanded clone; other rows omit it.

V	size	D	J	CDR3	DNA
TRBV2	.	TRBD2	TRBJ2-1	CASSDVLAGALGMSYNEQFF	TGTGCCAGCAGTGATGTCCTAGCGGGAGCCTTGGGGATGTCCTACAATGAGCAGTTCTTC
TRBV9	.	TRBD1	TRBJ2-2	CASRTGTGNTGELFF	TGTGCCAGCAGGACCGGGACAGGGAACACCGGGGAGCTGTTTTTT
TRBV5-6	.	TRBD1	TRBJ1-5	CASSWGTGRNQPQHF	TGTGCCAGCAGCTGGGGGACAGGCCGTAATCAGCCCCAGCATTTT
TRBV4-1	.	.	TRBJ2-7	CASSRRQSSYEQYF	TGCGCCAGCAGCCGACGACAGAGCTCCTACGAGCAGTACTTC
TRBV5-1	once	.	TRBJ1-4	CASKGADRATNEKLFF	TGCGCCAGCAAAGGGGCGGATCGGGCCACTAATGAAAAACTGTTTTTT
TRBV28	.	.	TRBJ1-2	CASSLQEDYGYTF	TGTGCCAGCAGTCTCCAAGAGGACTATGGCTACACCTTC
TRBV7-3	.	TRBD2	TRBJ2-2	CASSLSGRARSGELFF	TGTGCCAGCAGCTTAAGCGGGAGGGCCCGCTCCGGGGAGCTGTTTTTT
TRBV5-4	.	TRBD1	TRBJ1-2	CASSLWGGGGYGYTF	TGTGCCAGCAGCCTTTGGGGAGGGGGCGGCTATGGCTACACCTTC
TRBV5-1	.	.	TRBJ2-7	CASSLGTTGLGSYEQYF	TGCGCCAGCAGCTTGGGAACCACAGGGCTTGGGTCCTACGAGCAGTACTTC
TRBV28	.	.	TRBJ1-5	CASSLRRNNQPQHF	TGTGCCAGCAGTTTACGCCGTAACAATCAGCCCCAGCATTTT
TRBV15	.	TRBD2	TRBJ2-3	CATSSGTGGIVDTQYF	TGTGCCACCAGCTCCGGGACCGGGGGGATCGTTGATACGCAGTATTTT
TRBV5-3	.	.	TRBJ1-1	CARSPGRAQAFF	TGTGCCAGAAGCCCCGGGAGGGCTCAAGCTTTCTTT
TRBV3-1/TRBV3-2	.	TRBD1	TRBJ1-1	CASSRGQGLDTEAFF	TGTGCCAGCAGCCGTGGACAGGGTTTAGACACTGAAGCTTTCTTT
TRBV3-1/TRBV3-2	.	.	TRBJ2-1	CASSRRGSYNEQFF	TGTGCCAGCAGCCGGCGAGGAAGCTACAATGAGCAGTTCTTC
TRBV9	.	.	TRBJ2-1	CASSVQGITSNEQFF	TGTGCCAGCAGCGTACAGGGTATTACAAGCAATGAGCAGTTCTTC
TRBV4-1	.	.	TRBJ2-1	CASSPRELVGEQFF	TGCGCCAGCAGCCCTAGGGAACTAGTCGGGGAGCAGTTCTTC
TRBV5-1	.	.	TRBJ2-1	CASSLQVTSPYNEQFF	TGCGCCAGCAGCTTGCAAGTGACTTCTCCCTACAATGAGCAGTTCTTC
TRBV7-9	.	.	TRBJ2-6	CASSLVGRGSGANVLTF	TGTGCCAGCAGCTTAGTAGGGCGGGGCTCTGGGGCCAACGTCCTGACTTTC
TRBV27	.	.	TRBJ1-5	CASSPSGGESNQPQHF	TGTGCCAGCAGTCCCTCGGGGGGGGAAAGCAATCAGCCCCAGCATTTT
TRBV5-1	.	TRBD1	TRBJ1-2	CASRQGQNGYTF	TGCGCCAGCAGACAGGGACAGAATGGCTACACCTTC
TRBV19	.	.	TRBJ1-6	CASRTNRDESSPLHF	TGTGCCAGTAGGACAAACAGGGACGAAAGTTCACCCCTCCACTTT
TRBV5-4	once	TRBD1	TRBJ1-1	CASSLAAGGNTEAFF	TGTGCCAGCAGCTTGGCGGCAGGGGGGAACACTGAAGCTTTCTTT
TRBV28	.	.	TRBJ1-2	CASSPRWDYGYTF	TGTGCCAGCAGTCCCAGGTGGGACTATGGCTACACCTTC
TRBV19	.	TRBD2	TRBJ2-1	CASSAGTSNNEQFF	TGTGCCAGTAGTGCCGGGACTAGCAACAATGAGCAGTTCTTC
TRBV28	once	TRBD1	TRBJ1-2	CASSSQQGAYRYTF	TGTGCCAGCAGTTCACAACAGGGGGCCTACCGCTACACCTTC
TRBV4-1	.	.	TRBJ1-5	CASSQVQGQPQHF	TGCGCCAGCAGCCAAGTGCAGGGGCAGCCCCAGCATTTT
TRBV28	.	TRBD1	TRBJ1-6	CASSLSRGPIGSPLHF	TGTGCCAGCAGTTTATCCAGGGGGCCCATTGGTTCACCCCTCCACTTT
TRBV3-1/TRBV3-2	once	.	TRBJ1-1	CASSQSLMNTEAFF	TGTGCCAGCAGCCAATCCCTTATGAACACTGAAGCTTTCTTT
TRBV20-1	once	TRBD2	TRBJ2-7	CSASWGTRNYEQYF	TGCAGTGCTAGTTGGGGGACTAGAAACTACGAGCAGTACTTC
TRBV28	.	.	TRBJ2-1	CASSPQGTYNEQFF	TGTGCCAGCAGTCCTCAGGGGACCTACAATGAGCAGTTCTTC
TRBV5-1	.	TRBD1	TRBJ1-1	CASSWAGTGGTEAFF	TGCGCCAGCAGCTGGGCCGGGACAGGGGGCACTGAAGCTTTCTTT
TRBV28	.	.	TRBJ1-1	CASSSPGGRGEAFF	TGTGCCAGCAGTTCTCCCGGGGGAAGGGGTGAAGCTTTCTTT
TRBV11-1	.	.	TRBJ2-5	CASSPRTEQETQYF	TGTGCCAGCAGCCCTCGGACAGAACAAGAGACCCAGTACTTC
TRBV2	.	TRBD2	TRBJ2-7	CASSLAGAPYEQYF	TGTGCCAGCAGTCTAGCGGGGGCCCCTTACGAGCAGTACTTC
TRBV19	.	.	TRBJ2-7	CASTATPPREQYF	TGTGCCAGTACCGCAACCCCCCCGCGCGAGCAGTACTTC
TRBV27	.	.	TRBJ1-6	CASSIRDGLISPLHF	TGTGCCAGCAGTATCCGGGACGGCCTTATTTCACCCCTCCACTTT
TRBV12-3/TRBV12-4	.	.	TRBJ2-3	CASSLVADTQYF	TGTGCCAGCAGTTTGGTGGCAGATACGCAGTATTTT
TRBV4-2	.	.	TRBJ2-1	CASSQEEGQYNEQFF	TGTGCCAGCAGCCAAGAGGAGGGCCAATACAATGAGCAGTTCTTC
TRBV7-2	.	TRBD1	TRBJ2-2	CASSDGQGNTGELFF	TGTGCCAGCAGCGATGGACAGGGGAACACCGGGGAGCTGTTTTTT
TRBV5-6	.	.	TRBJ1-1	CASSFDLNTEAFF	TGTGCCAGCAGCTTTGACCTGAACACTGAAGCTTTCTTT
TRBV2	.	TRBD2	TRBJ2-7	CASSEPTSGVSYEQYF	TGTGCCAGCAGTGAACCTACTAGCGGGGTATCCTACGAGCAGTACTTC
TRBV7-2	.	.	TRBJ1-5	CASSLYDSGRSNQPQHF	TGTGCCAGCAGCCTATACGACAGTGGGAGGAGCAATCAGCCCCAGCATTTT
TRBV12-3/TRBV12-4	.	.	TRBJ2-7	CASSLSAYEQYF	TGTGCCAGCAGTTTGAGTGCCTACGAGCAGTACTTC
TRBV4-2	.	TRBD2	TRBJ2-3	CASRGSAAGAGDTQYF	TGTGCCAGCAGGGGCAGCGCGGCGGGAGCGGGAGATACGCAGTATTTT
TRBV7-9	.	TRBD1	TRBJ1-4	CASSLGQGAEATNEKLFF	TGTGCCAGCAGCTTAGGACAGGGGGCTGAGGCAACTAATGAAAAACTGTTTTTT
TRBV28	.	.	TRBJ2-7	CASSLGGYEQYF	TGTGCCAGCAGCTTAGGGGGCTACGAGCAGTACTTC
TRBV10-3	.	TRBD1	TRBJ1-1	CAITTGVGTEAFF	TGTGCCATTACTACAGGGGTAGGTACTGAAGCTTTCTTT